This is a list of T cell receptor beta chains from one sample in a study of T cell repertoires in cytomegalovirus infection. No antigen has been identified for these receptors. TCRdb independently ran MiXCR on the reads; one entry per CDR3 protein. Found here are about 890,000 distinct CDR3 sequences, 25% to 40% of them singletons; the top ten hold 13%. The specimen comprised cultured CD8+ T cells from PBMCs, sampled from culture after CMV antigen stimulation. The receptors come from a human donor in good health (CMV status not recorded). Some clones in this sample may be carry-over from other donors' samples. CDR3s include the opening cysteine and the closing phenylalanine or tryptophan. Fields, in order: V gene, D gene, clone size, J gene, CDR3 DNA, CDR3 protein. The D gene is left open where the match is weak. Clone size is not always given. Where it is, it says once, few, many or a class for expanded clones.

V gene: TRBV6-1; D gene: -; clone size: many; J gene: TRBJ1-4; CDR3 DNA: TGTGCCAGCAGTAGGAAGGGGCAGACTAATGAAAAACTGTTTTTT; CDR3 protein: CASSRKGQTNEKLFF
V gene: TRBV12-3/TRBV12-4; D gene: TRBD2; clone size: few; J gene: TRBJ2-1; CDR3 DNA: TGTGCCAGCAGGTCGTCCGGGGCTAGCGGGGGCCGGAGCTCCTACAATGAGCAGTTCTTC; CDR3 protein: CASRSSGASGGRSSYNEQFF
V gene: TRBV11-2; D gene: TRBD1; clone size: few; J gene: TRBJ2-6; CDR3 DNA: TGTGCCAGCAGCTTAGCCGAGGACAGGGGGCATTCTGGGGCCAACGTCCTGACTTTC; CDR3 protein: CASSLAEDRGHSGANVLTF
V gene: TRBV18; D gene: -; clone size: -; J gene: TRBJ2-5; CDR3 DNA: TGTGCCAGCTCACCAACCGGTACCCCTATCCGAAGGGAGACCCAGTACTTC; CDR3 protein: CASSPTGTPIRRETQYF
V gene: TRBV6-2/TRBV6-3; D gene: TRBD1; clone size: few; J gene: TRBJ1-1; CDR3 DNA: TGTGCCAGCAGTTACTCAAGGACAGGACGAGATTCTGAAGCTTTCTTT; CDR3 protein: CASSYSRTGRDSEAFF
V gene: TRBV7-2; D gene: TRBD1; clone size: -; J gene: TRBJ1-1; CDR3 DNA: TGTGCCAGCAGCTTGGGTGTCGACAGGGGGCTGGAAGCTTTCTTT; CDR3 protein: CASSLGVDRGLEAFF
V gene: TRBV11-2; D gene: TRBD2; clone size: -; J gene: TRBJ2-3; CDR3 DNA: TGTGCCAGCAGCTTGACCCGGCGGGGGGGCCCCGATACGCAGTATTTT; CDR3 protein: CASSLTRRGGPDTQYF
V gene: TRBV7-2; D gene: TRBD1; clone size: many; J gene: TRBJ2-5; CDR3 DNA: TGTGCCAGCAGCTTAAATGGTCAGGGGGCGCGTGAGACCCAGTACTTC; CDR3 protein: CASSLNGQGARETQYF
V gene: TRBV7-4; D gene: -; clone size: -; J gene: TRBJ1-2; CDR3 DNA: TGTGCCAGCAGCTTATCGGGTACGCAGGGGACTAACTATGGCTACACCTTC; CDR3 protein: CASSLSGTQGTNYGYTF
V gene: TRBV12-5; D gene: -; clone size: -; J gene: TRBJ1-2; CDR3 DNA: TGTGCTAGTGGTTTGGGAGCGGGTAACTATGGCTACACCTTC; CDR3 protein: CASGLGAGNYGYTF
V gene: TRBV7-9; D gene: -; clone size: -; J gene: TRBJ1-2; CDR3 DNA: TGTGCCAGCAGCCCCCAGGGTCATGGCTACACCTTC; CDR3 protein: CASSPQGHGYTF
V gene: TRBV10-3; D gene: -; clone size: -; J gene: TRBJ2-3; CDR3 DNA: TGTGCCATCTTAGGGCCCGGGGCAGATACGCAGTATTTT; CDR3 protein: CAILGPGADTQYF
V gene: TRBV19; D gene: TRBD2; clone size: -; J gene: TRBJ2-1; CDR3 DNA: TGTGCCAGTAGGGAGCGGGGGGGCATCATTGAGCAGTTCTTC; CDR3 protein: CASRERGGIIEQFF
V gene: TRBV10-2; D gene: -; clone size: few; J gene: TRBJ2-3; CDR3 DNA: TGCGCCAGCAGTGCTCCCTCAGGGGACCCCACAGATACGCAGTATTTT; CDR3 protein: CASSAPSGDPTDTQYF
V gene: TRBV29-1; D gene: -; clone size: -; J gene: TRBJ2-3; CDR3 DNA: TGCAGCGTTGAAAGAGGGGGGAGCACAGATACGCAGTATTTT; CDR3 protein: CSVERGGSTDTQYF
V gene: TRBV24-1; D gene: -; clone size: few; J gene: TRBJ2-1; CDR3 DNA: TGTGCCACCAGTGAAGGCTCAAACAATGAGCAGTTCTTC; CDR3 protein: CATSEGSNNEQFF
V gene: TRBV6-6; D gene: TRBD2; clone size: few; J gene: TRBJ2-7; CDR3 DNA: TGTGCCAGCAGTTACAGCGCCAGGGTCGAACTAGCGGGGGGCGAAGACGAGCAGTACTTC; CDR3 protein: CASSYSARVELAGGEDEQYF
V gene: TRBV7-4; D gene: -; clone size: -; J gene: TRBJ1-1; CDR3 DNA: TGTGCCAGCAGCTCCCGCCTGGCGACAGGCATCCACACTGAAGCTTTCTTT; CDR3 protein: CASSSRLATGIHTEAFF
V gene: TRBV15; D gene: TRBD2; clone size: few; J gene: TRBJ2-5; CDR3 DNA: TGTGCCACCAGCAGACAGGGAGGGAAGACCCAGTACTTC; CDR3 protein: CATSRQGGKTQYF
V gene: TRBV7-2; D gene: TRBD2; clone size: many; J gene: TRBJ2-5; CDR3 DNA: TGTGCCAGCAGCCCGGTGGCGGGGGGGCGGGAGACCCAGTACTTC; CDR3 protein: CASSPVAGGRETQYF
V gene: TRBV12-3/TRBV12-4; D gene: -; clone size: few; J gene: TRBJ2-1; CDR3 DNA: TGTGCCAGCAGTGGGGACTCCCTGAGCCACAATGAGCAGTTCTTC; CDR3 protein: CASSGDSLSHNEQFF
V gene: TRBV5-6; D gene: -; clone size: few; J gene: TRBJ2-6; CDR3 DNA: TGTGCCAGCAGCACGGACAGCACCATACTCTCTGGGGCCAACGTCCTGACTTTC; CDR3 protein: CASSTDSTILSGANVLTF
V gene: TRBV6-1; D gene: TRBD2; clone size: once; J gene: TRBJ2-1; CDR3 DNA: TGTGCCAGCAGTAGCGGACTAGCGGGGGGGAACTTGAATGAGCAGTTCTTC; CDR3 protein: CASSSGLAGGNLNEQFF
V gene: TRBV5-5; D gene: -; clone size: -; J gene: TRBJ2-3; CDR3 DNA: TGTGCCAGCAGCTTGGCCACTGCACGGTCAGATACGCAGTATTTT; CDR3 protein: CASSLATARSDTQYF
V gene: TRBV5-1; D gene: -; clone size: few; J gene: TRBJ2-3; CDR3 DNA: TGCGCCAGCAGCTTGGAGGGGAACAGAGGCACAGATACGCAGTATTTT; CDR3 protein: CASSLEGNRGTDTQYF
V gene: TRBV4-3; D gene: -; clone size: -; J gene: TRBJ2-2; CDR3 DNA: TGCGCCAGCAGCCCCTTAATGAGTGACACCAGGGAGCTGTTTTTT; CDR3 protein: CASSPLMSDTRELFF
V gene: TRBV6-5; D gene: -; clone size: once; J gene: TRBJ2-7; CDR3 DNA: TGTGCCAGCAGTTACTCGCTACAGGCAGGGGTTAACAGGGCCTACGAGCAGTACTTC; CDR3 protein: CASSYSLQAGVNRAYEQYF
V gene: TRBV7-8; D gene: TRBD1; clone size: once; J gene: TRBJ1-2; CDR3 DNA: TGTGCCAGCAGCGGCGGACAGGGGGACTATGGCTACACCTTC; CDR3 protein: CASSGGQGDYGYTF
V gene: TRBV7-9; D gene: -; clone size: few; J gene: TRBJ2-7; CDR3 DNA: TGTGCCAGCAGCCAGACCCACGAGCAGTACTTC; CDR3 protein: CASSQTHEQYF
V gene: TRBV12-3/TRBV12-4; D gene: -; clone size: many; J gene: TRBJ1-1; CDR3 DNA: TGTGCCAGCAGCCGGGACTGGAACACTGAAGCTTTCTTT; CDR3 protein: CASSRDWNTEAFF
V gene: TRBV12-3/TRBV12-4; D gene: -; clone size: few; J gene: TRBJ2-3; CDR3 DNA: TGTGCCAGCAGGCGGGTCGATACGCAGTATTTT; CDR3 protein: CASRRVDTQYF
V gene: TRBV19; D gene: -; clone size: -; J gene: TRBJ2-5; CDR3 DNA: TGTGCCAGTAACTCAGAAGGGGGACACCAAGAGACCCAGTACTTC; CDR3 protein: CASNSEGGHQETQYF
V gene: TRBV14; D gene: -; clone size: -; J gene: TRBJ1-4; CDR3 DNA: TGTGCCAGCAGCCAATCGGGGTTTAATGAAAAACTGTTTTTT; CDR3 protein: CASSQSGFNEKLFF
V gene: TRBV7-9; D gene: TRBD1; clone size: many; J gene: TRBJ2-5; CDR3 DNA: TGTGCCAGCAGCTTAGCGATAGGACAGGGACTTCAAGAGACCCAGTACTTC; CDR3 protein: CASSLAIGQGLQETQYF
V gene: TRBV4-1; D gene: -; clone size: few; J gene: TRBJ2-1; CDR3 DNA: TGCGCCAGCAGCCATGAACCTTCAGCCCCCTACAATGAGCAGTTCTTC; CDR3 protein: CASSHEPSAPYNEQFF
V gene: TRBV12-3/TRBV12-4; D gene: -; clone size: -; J gene: TRBJ1-5; CDR3 DNA: TGTGCCAGCAACTTTGACCCAGGGGATAGCAATCAGCCCCAGCATTTT; CDR3 protein: CASNFDPGDSNQPQHF
V gene: TRBV7-6; D gene: TRBD2; clone size: many; J gene: TRBJ2-5; CDR3 DNA: TGTGCCAGCAGCTTACTGCCTAGCGGGGAAGAGACCCAGTACTTC; CDR3 protein: CASSLLPSGEETQYF
V gene: TRBV7-8; D gene: TRBD1; clone size: many; J gene: TRBJ2-2; CDR3 DNA: TGTGCCAGCAGCTTAGCGCGAGGGGGCATCACCGGGGAGCTGTTTTTT; CDR3 protein: CASSLARGGITGELFF
V gene: TRBV7-8; D gene: TRBD2; clone size: many; J gene: TRBJ2-5; CDR3 DNA: TGTGCCAGCAGCTTAGAAAAGACTAGCGGGGAAGAGACCCAGTACTTC; CDR3 protein: CASSLEKTSGEETQYF
V gene: TRBV20-1; D gene: TRBD1; clone size: few; J gene: TRBJ1-2; CDR3 DNA: TGCAGTGCACCCCGTGGACAGGTGGACTATGGCTACACCTTC; CDR3 protein: CSAPRGQVDYGYTF
V gene: TRBV9; D gene: -; clone size: -; J gene: TRBJ1-2; CDR3 DNA: TGTGCCAGCAGCGCAGGGGTTGGCTACACCTTC; CDR3 protein: CASSAGVGYTF
V gene: TRBV7-2; D gene: TRBD2; clone size: few; J gene: TRBJ2-5; CDR3 DNA: TGTGCCAGCAGCTCGACTAGCCGTGCTCCTCAAGAGACCCAGTACTTC; CDR3 protein: CASSSTSRAPQETQYF
V gene: TRBV7-9; D gene: TRBD1; clone size: few; J gene: TRBJ1-1; CDR3 DNA: TGTGCCGCCCCTGAGGGACAGGCCGCTGAAGCTTTCTTT; CDR3 protein: CAAPEGQAAEAFF
V gene: TRBV4-1; D gene: -; clone size: -; J gene: TRBJ2-5; CDR3 DNA: TGCGCCAGCAGCCAGTTACCGGGCTTGCAAGAGACCCAGTACTTC; CDR3 protein: CASSQLPGLQETQYF
V gene: TRBV12-5; D gene: -; clone size: few; J gene: TRBJ2-1; CDR3 DNA: TGTGCTAGTACTCCGCGGAATGAGCAGTTCTTC; CDR3 protein: CASTPRNEQFF
V gene: TRBV20-1; D gene: -; clone size: few; J gene: TRBJ2-5; CDR3 DNA: TGCAGTGCTAGAAATTCCGGGTTCGGAGAGACCCAGTACTTC; CDR3 protein: CSARNSGFGETQYF
V gene: TRBV5-1; D gene: -; clone size: many; J gene: TRBJ1-1; CDR3 DNA: TGCGCCAGCAGCCGGGACGGGATGGGTGAAGCTTTCTTT; CDR3 protein: CASSRDGMGEAFF
V gene: TRBV7-8; D gene: TRBD2; clone size: many; J gene: TRBJ2-5; CDR3 DNA: TGTGCCAGCAGGTCAGCGGGGAGGGAGACCCAGTACTTC; CDR3 protein: CASRSAGRETQYF
V gene: TRBV6-1; D gene: TRBD1; clone size: few; J gene: TRBJ1-4; CDR3 DNA: TGTGCCACTACAGGGGCAGGTGAAAAACTGTTTTTT; CDR3 protein: CATTGAGEKLFF
V gene: TRBV29-1; D gene: -; clone size: -; J gene: TRBJ2-1; CDR3 DNA: TGCAGCGTAGAGGGGCGGAGGAATGAGCAGTTCTTC; CDR3 protein: CSVEGRRNEQFF
V gene: TRBV28; D gene: -; clone size: -; J gene: TRBJ1-4; CDR3 DNA: TGTGCCAGCAGTTTAATAATGGGGGCGGATGAAAAACTGTTTTTT; CDR3 protein: CASSLIMGADEKLFF
V gene: TRBV5-1; D gene: TRBD2; clone size: -; J gene: TRBJ2-1; CDR3 DNA: TGCGCCAGCAGCAAAGCGGGGGGCTACAACAATGAGCAGTTCTTC; CDR3 protein: CASSKAGGYNNEQFF